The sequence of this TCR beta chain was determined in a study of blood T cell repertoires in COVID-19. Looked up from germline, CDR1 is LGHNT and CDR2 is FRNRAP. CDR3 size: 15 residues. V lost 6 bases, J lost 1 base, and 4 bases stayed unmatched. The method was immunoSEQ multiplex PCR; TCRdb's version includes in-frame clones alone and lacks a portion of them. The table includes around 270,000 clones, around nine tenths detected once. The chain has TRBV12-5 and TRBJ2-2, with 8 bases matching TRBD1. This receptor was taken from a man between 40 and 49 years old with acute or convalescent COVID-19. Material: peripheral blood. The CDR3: CASGDDRGNTGELFF. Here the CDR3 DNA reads TGTGCTAGTGGGGACGACAGGGGGAACACCGGGGAGCTGTTTTTT.